What follows describes a single T cell receptor (beta chain). These data belong to a study of blood T cell repertoires in COVID-19. Study in general: Samples representing acute and convalescent COVID-19 were sourced from the United States, Italy and Spain. T cells, B-cell-depleted T cells, or PBMCs provided the cDNA or gDNA that served as material.

Looked up from germline, CDR1 is LGHDT and CDR2 is YNNKEL (reference sequence). V was clipped by 1 base and J by 6 bases, with 3 bases between them. The CDR3 has 11 amino acids. Per the original data handling: Reference gene primer amplification gave estimated nucleated cell counts. Produced via immunoSEQ multiplex PCR; TCRdb's table is partial and in-frame only. V, J and clone size are taken as reported in that table, and D and trimming were inferred from the DNA itself. Seen here are roughly 150,000 clones, 84% observed once, and the top ten hold 44%. Sequencing used peripheral blood. V is TRBV3-1 (or the pseudogene TRBV3-2) and J is TRBJ2-5; D uncertain. This TCR derives from a human donor in a cohort sampled during active COVID-19. The CDR3 DNA is TGTGCCAGCAGCCAAGGGCAGACCCAGTACTTC. This translates into CASSQGQTQYF.